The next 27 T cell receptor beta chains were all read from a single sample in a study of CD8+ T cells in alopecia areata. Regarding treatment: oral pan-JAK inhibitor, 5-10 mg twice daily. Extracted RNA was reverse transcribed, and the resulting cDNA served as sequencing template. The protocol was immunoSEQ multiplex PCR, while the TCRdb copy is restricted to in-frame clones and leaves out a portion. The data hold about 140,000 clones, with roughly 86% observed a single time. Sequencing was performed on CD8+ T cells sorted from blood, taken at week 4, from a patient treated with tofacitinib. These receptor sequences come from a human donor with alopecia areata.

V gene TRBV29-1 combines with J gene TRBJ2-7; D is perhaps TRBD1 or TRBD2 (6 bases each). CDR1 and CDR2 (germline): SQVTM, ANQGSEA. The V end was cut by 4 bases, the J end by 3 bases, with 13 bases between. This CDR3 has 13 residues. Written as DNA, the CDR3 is TGCAGCGTTGGTGGGGGGACACTCTACGAGCAGTACTTC. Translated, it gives CSVGGGTLYEQYF.

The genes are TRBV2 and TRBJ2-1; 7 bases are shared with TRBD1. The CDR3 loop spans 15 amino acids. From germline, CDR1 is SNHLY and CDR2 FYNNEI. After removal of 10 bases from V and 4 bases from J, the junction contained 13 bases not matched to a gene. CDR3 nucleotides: TGTGCCACCGGTCCTGACGGGACAGCTTACAATGAGCAGTTCTTC. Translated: CATGPDGTAYNEQFF.

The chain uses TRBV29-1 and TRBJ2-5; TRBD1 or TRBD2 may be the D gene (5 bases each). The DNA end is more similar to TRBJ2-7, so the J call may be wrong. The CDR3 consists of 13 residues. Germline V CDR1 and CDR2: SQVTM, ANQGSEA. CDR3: CSVERDPPYEQYF. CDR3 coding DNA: TGCAGCGTTGAACGGGACCCCCCCTACGAGCAGTACTTC.

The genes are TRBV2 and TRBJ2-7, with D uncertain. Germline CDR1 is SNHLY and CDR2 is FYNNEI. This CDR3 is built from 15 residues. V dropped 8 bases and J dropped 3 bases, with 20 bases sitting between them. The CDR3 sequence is CASLTTQVNLYEQYF. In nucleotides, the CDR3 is TGTGCCAGCCTTACAACGCAGGTGAACCTCTACGAGCAGTACTTC.

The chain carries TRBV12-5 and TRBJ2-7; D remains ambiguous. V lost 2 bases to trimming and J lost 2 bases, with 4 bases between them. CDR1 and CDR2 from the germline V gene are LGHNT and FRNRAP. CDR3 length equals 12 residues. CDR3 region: CASGLSAYEQYF. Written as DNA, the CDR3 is TGTGCTAGTGGTTTGTCCGCCTACGAGCAGTACTTC.

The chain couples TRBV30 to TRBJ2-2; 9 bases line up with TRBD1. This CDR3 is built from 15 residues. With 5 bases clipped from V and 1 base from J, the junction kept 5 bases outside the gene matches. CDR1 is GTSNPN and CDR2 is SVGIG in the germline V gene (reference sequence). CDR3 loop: CAWEQGAGNTGELFF. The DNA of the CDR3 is TGTGCCTGGGAACAGGGGGCGGGGAACACCGGGGAGCTGTTTTTT.

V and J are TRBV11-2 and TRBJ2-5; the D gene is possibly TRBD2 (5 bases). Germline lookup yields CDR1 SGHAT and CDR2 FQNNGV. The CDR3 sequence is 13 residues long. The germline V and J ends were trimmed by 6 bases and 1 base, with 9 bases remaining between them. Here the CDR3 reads CASRTDSQETQYF. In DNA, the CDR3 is TGTGCCAGCAGGACGGACTCCCAAGAGACCCAGTACTTC.

The CDR3: CASRLPGRNEQFF. The CDR3 coding sequence is TGTGCCAGCAGGTTACCGGGACGCAATGAGCAGTTCTTC. The chain recombines TRBV5-4 with TRBJ2-1; the D call may be TRBD1 or TRBD2 (5 bases each). This CDR3 is 13 amino acids long. The ends were cut back, 5 bases at V and 6 bases at J, with 12 bases in the middle. Germline V gene lookup returns CDR1 SGHNT and CDR2 YYREEE (reference sequence). Full variable domain (rest looked up from reference TRBV5-4 and TRBJ2-1): ETGVTQSPTHLIKTRGQQVTLRCSSQSGHNTVSWYQQALGQGPQFIFQYYREEENGRGNFPPRFSGLQFPNYSSELNVNALELDDSALYLCASRLPGRNEQFFGPGTRLTVL.

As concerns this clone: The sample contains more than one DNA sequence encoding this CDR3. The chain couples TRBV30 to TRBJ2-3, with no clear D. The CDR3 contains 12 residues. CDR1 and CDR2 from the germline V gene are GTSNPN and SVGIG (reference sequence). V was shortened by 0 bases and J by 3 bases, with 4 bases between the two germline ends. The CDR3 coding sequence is TGTGCCTGGAGTGTACTAACAGATACGCAGTATTTT. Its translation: CAWSVLTDTQYF.

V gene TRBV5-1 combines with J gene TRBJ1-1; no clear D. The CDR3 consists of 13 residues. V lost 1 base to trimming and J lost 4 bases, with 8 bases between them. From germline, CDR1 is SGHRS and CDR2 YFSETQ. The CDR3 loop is CASSLRRATEAFF. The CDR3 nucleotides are TGCGCCAGCAGCTTGAGGAGGGCCACTGAAGCTTTCTTT.

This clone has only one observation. CDR3 coding DNA: TGTGCCAGCGGAACCGGGAGCCCGGCATACAATGAGCAGTTCTTC. The encoded protein is CASGTGSPAYNEQFF. This rearrangement joins TRBV6-5 to TRBJ2-1, with D possibly matching TRBD2 (6 bases). Germline CDR1 is MNHEY and CDR2 is SVGAGI. This CDR3 is 15 amino acids long. Deletions cut 8 bases from V and 4 bases from J, with 18 bases between.

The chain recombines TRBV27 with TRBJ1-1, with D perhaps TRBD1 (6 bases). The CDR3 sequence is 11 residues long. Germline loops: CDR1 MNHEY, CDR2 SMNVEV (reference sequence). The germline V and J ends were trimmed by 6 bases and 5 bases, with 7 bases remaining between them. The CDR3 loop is CASRGGTEAFF. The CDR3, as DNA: TGTGCCAGCAGAGGGGGGACTGAAGCTTTCTTT.

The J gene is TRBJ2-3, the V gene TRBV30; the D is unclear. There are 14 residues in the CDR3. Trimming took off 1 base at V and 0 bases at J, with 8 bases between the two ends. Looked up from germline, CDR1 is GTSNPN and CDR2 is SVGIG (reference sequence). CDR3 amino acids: CAWSGTTSTDTQYF. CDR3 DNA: TGTGCCTGGAGTGGTACCACTAGCACAGATACGCAGTATTTT.

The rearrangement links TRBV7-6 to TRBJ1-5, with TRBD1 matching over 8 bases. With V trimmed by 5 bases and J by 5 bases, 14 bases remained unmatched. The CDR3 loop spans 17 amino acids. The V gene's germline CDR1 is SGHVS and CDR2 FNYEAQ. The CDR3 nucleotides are TGTGCCAGCAGCCGTTTTACCGGACAGGGCTTCGATCAGCCCCAGCATTTT. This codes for CASSRFTGQGFDQPQHF.

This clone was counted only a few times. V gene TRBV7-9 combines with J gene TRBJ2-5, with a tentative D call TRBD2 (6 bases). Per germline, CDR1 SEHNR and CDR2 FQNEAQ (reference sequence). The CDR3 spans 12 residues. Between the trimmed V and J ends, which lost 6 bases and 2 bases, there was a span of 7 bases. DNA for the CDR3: TGTGCCAGCAGAGGGACTCAAGAGACCCAGTACTTC. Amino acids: CASRGTQETQYF.

Written as DNA, the CDR3 is TGTGCCAGCAGTTACGGACAGGGAATCTTCTTC. Translation: CASSYGQGIFF. This sequence joins TRBV6-5 and TRBJ2-1; 8 bases map to TRBD1. Germline V gene lookup returns CDR1 MNHEY and CDR2 SVGAGI. The CDR3 covers 11 residues. J was trimmed by 16 bases and V by 2 bases; bases with no gene match: 4.

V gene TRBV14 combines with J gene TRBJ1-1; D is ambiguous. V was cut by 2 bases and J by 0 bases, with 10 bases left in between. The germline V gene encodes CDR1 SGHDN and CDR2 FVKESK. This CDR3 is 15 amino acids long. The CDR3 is CASSQSGLMNTEAFF. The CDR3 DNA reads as TGTGCCAGCAGCCAAAGTGGACTCATGAACACTGAAGCTTTCTTT.

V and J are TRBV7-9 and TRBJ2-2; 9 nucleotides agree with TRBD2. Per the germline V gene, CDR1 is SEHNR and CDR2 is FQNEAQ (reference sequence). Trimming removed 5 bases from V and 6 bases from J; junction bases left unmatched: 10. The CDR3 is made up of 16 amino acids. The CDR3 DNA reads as TGTGCCAGCAGCCCGGTAGCGGGAGTTTTCTCCGGGGAGCTGTTTTTT. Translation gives CASSPVAGVFSGELFF.

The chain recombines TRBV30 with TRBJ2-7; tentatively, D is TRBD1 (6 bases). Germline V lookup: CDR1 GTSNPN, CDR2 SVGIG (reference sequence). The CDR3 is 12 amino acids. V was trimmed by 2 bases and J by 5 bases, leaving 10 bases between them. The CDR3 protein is CAWSHTGNEQYF. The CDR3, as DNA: TGTGCCTGGAGTCATACAGGGAACGAGCAGTACTTC.

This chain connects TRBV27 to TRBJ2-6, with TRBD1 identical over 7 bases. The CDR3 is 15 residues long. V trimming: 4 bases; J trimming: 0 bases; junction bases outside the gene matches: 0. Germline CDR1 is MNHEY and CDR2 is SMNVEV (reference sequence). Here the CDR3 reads CASSWTGSGANVLTF. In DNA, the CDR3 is TGTGCCAGCAGTTGGACAGGCTCTGGGGCCAACGTCCTGACTTTC.

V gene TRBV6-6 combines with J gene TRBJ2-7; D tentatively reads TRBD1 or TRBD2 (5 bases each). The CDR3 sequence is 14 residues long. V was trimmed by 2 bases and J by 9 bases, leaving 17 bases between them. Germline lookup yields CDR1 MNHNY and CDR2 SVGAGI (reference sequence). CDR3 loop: CASSYHRDPLGQYF. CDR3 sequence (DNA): TGTGCCAGCAGTTACCACCGGGACCCACTTGGGCAGTACTTC.

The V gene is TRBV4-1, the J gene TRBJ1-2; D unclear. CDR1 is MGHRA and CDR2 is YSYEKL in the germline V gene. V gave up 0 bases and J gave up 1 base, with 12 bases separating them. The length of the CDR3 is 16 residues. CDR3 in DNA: TGCGCCAGCAGCCAAGATCCGCGCAGCGATAACTATGGCTACACCTTC. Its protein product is CASSQDPRSDNYGYTF.

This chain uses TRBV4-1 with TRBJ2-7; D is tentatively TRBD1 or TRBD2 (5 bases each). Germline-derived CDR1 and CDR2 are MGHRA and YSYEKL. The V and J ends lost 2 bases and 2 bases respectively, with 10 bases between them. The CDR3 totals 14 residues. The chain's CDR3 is CASSQRDGPYEQYF. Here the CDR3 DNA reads TGCGCCAGCAGCCAACGGGACGGACCCTACGAGCAGTACTTC.

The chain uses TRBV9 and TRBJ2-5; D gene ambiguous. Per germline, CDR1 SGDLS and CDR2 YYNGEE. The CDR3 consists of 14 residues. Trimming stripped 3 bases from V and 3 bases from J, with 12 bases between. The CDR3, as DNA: TGTGCCAGCAGCGGTGGAATGTGGGAAGAGACCCAGTACTTC. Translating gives CASSGGMWEETQYF. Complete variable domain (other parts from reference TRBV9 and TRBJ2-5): DSGVTQTPKHLITATGQRVTLRCSPRSGDLSVYWYQQSLDQGLQFLIQYYNGEERAKGNILERFSAQQFPDLHSELNLSSLELGDSALYFCASSGGMWEETQYFGPGTRLLVL.

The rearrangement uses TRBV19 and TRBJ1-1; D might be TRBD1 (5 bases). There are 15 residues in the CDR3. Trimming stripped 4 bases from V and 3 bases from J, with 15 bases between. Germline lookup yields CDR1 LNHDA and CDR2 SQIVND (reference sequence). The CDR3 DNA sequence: TGTGCCAGTAGTACCTACCCCAGGGATTACACTGAAGCTTTCTTT. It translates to CASSTYPRDYTEAFF.

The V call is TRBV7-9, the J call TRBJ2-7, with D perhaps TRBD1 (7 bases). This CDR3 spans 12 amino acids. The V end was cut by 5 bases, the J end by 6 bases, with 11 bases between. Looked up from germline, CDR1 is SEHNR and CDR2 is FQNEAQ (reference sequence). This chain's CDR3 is CASSQGGFEQYF. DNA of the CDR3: TGTGCCAGCAGCCAGGGGGGCTTCGAGCAGTACTTC.

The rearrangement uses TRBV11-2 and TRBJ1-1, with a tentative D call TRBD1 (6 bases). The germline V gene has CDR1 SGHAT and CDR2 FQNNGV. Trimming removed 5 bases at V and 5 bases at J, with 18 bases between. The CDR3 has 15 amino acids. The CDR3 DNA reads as TGTGCCAGCAGCCCATCACAGGGAGGAGGGACTGAAGCTTTCTTT. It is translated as CASSPSQGGGTEAFF.